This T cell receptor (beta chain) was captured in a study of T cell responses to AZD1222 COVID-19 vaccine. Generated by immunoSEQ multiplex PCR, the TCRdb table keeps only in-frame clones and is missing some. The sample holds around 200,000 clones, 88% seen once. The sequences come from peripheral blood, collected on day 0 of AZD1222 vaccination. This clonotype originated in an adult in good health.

This CDR3 reads CASSPGTDYYGYTF. In nucleotides, the CDR3 is TGTGCCAGCTCACCCGGGACAGACTACTATGGCTACACCTTC. The rearrangement links TRBV18 to TRBJ1-2, with 7 bases lining up with TRBD1. Trimming took 3 bases from V and 3 from J; bases not matched to a gene: 4. This CDR3 is built from 14 residues. The germline CDR1 and CDR2 sequences are KGHSH and LQKENI.